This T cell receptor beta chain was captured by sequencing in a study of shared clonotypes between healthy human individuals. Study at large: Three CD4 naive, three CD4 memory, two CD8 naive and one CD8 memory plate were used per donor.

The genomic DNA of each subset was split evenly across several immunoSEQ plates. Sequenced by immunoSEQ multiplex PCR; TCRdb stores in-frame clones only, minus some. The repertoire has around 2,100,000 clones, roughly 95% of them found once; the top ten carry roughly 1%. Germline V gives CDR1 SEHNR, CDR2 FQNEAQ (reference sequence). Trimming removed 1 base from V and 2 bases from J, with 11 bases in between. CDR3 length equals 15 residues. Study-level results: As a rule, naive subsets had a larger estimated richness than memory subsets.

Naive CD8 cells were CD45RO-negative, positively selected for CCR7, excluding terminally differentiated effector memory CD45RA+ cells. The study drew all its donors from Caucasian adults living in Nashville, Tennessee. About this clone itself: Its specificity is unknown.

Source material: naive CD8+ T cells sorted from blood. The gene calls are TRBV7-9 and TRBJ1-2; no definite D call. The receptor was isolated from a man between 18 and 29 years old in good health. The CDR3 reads CASSLDASLNYGYTF. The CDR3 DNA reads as TGTGCCAGCAGCTTAGATGCGAGCCTGAACTATGGCTACACCTTC.